This T cell receptor beta chain emerged from a study of T cell responses to AZD1222 COVID-19 vaccine. Some clones are missing from TCRdb's copy, which holds only in-frame ones; the method was immunoSEQ multiplex PCR. In the table there are 50,000 to 70,000 clones, approximately 89% of which are singletons. Study-wide results and caveats: Spike-specific TCR repertoires showed rising breadth and depth after two AZD1222 doses. The study identified only five to seven AZD1222 recipients as seropositive at baseline. Spike was spanned by vaccine-associated CD4 TCRs, with dominance at 160-218 and 743-854.

V dropped 1 base and J dropped 3 bases, with 9 bases sitting between them. The length of the CDR3 is 15 residues. Germline V gene data show CDR1 as SGHVS and CDR2 as FNYEAQ. With regard to this clone: What it binds is not known.

The TCR sequence derives from an adult in good health. The source material was peripheral blood, sampled on day 0 of MenACWY control vaccination. The chain carries TRBV7-6 and TRBJ2-2, with D tentatively TRBD2 (6 bases). The DNA for the CDR3 is TGTGCCAGCAGCTTAGAATGGGGGGACACCGGGGAGCTGTTTTTT. This translates into CASSLEWGDTGELFF.